This paragraph reports one TCR beta chain. This sample was taken from a study of cytomegalovirus exposure and HLA in healthy donors. Study information: A later analysis reported the 90 to 150 validation repertoires used the same platform as the approximately 650 first-cohort repertoires.

CDR3 length equals 13 residues. Germline V gene data show CDR1 as SQVTM and CDR2 as ANQGSEA. With 7 bases removed from V and 4 bases from J, the gap between germline ends came to 14 bases. This table comes from immunoSEQ multiplex PCR, and its TCRdb copy is limited to in-frame clones, with some not included. The sample yields 100,000 to 150,000 clones, roughly nine tenths seen once. The sequenced material came from PBMCs. This clonotype was obtained from a woman aged 18-29 years in good health and CMV-seronegative. The chain carries TRBV29-1 and TRBJ1-5; D not resolved. CDR3 sequence (DNA): TGCAGCGCCGGAAGCGGACGTAATCAGCCCCAGCATTTT. This gives the protein CSAGSGRNQPQHF.